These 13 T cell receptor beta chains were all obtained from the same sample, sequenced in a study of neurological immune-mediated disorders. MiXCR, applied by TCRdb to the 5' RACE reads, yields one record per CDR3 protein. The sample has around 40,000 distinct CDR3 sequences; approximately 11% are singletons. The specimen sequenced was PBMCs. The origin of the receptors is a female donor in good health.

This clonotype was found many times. The CDR3 loop is CATAETWIETQYF. As DNA, the CDR3 is TGTGCCACCGCTGAGACGTGGATTGAGACCCAGTACTTC. This sequence joins TRBV15 and TRBJ2-5; D is unclear. CDR3 length: 13 residues. Germline values: CDR1 LNHNV, CDR2 YYDKDF (reference sequence). V lost 8 bases to trimming and J lost 5 bases, with 15 bases between them.

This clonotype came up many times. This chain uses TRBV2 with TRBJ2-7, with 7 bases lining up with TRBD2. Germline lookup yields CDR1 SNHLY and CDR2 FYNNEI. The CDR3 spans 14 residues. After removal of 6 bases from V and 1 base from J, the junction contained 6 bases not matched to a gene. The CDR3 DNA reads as TGTGCCAGCAGCCTTTGGGGGGGGTCCTACGAGCAGTACTTC. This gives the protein CASSLWGGSYEQYF.

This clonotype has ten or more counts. In nucleotides, the CDR3 is TGCGCCAGCAGCTTCCCCGGGACAGGGGGCTCCTACGAGCAGTACTTC. It is translated as CASSFPGTGGSYEQYF. This sequence joins TRBV5-1 and TRBJ2-7; 11 bases align to TRBD1. J gave up 0 bases and V 2 bases, and 4 bases lay outside the gene matches. The CDR3 runs 16 residues. CDR1 SGHRS and CDR2 YFSETQ come from the germline V gene. Together with reference TRBV5-1 and TRBJ2-7, the CDR3 gives the full variable domain: KAGVTQTPRYLIKTRGQQVTLSCSPISGHRSVSWYQQTPGQGLQFLFEYFSETQRNKGNFPGRFSGRQFSNSRSEMNVSTLELGDSALYLCASSFPGTGGSYEQYFGPGTRLTVT.

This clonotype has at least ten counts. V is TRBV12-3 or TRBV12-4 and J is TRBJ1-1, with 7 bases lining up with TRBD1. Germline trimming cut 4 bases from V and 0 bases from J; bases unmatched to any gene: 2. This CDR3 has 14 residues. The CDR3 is CASSSQGMNTEAFF. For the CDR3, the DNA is TGTGCCAGCAGTTCACAGGGGATGAACACTGAAGCTTTCTTT.

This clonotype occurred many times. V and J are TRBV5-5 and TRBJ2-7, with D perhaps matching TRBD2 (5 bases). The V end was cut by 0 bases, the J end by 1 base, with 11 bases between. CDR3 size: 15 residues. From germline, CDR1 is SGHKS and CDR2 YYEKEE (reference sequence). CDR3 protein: CASSLAAGTSYEQYF. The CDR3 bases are TGTGCCAGCAGCTTGGCGGCGGGCACTTCCTACGAGCAGTACTTC.

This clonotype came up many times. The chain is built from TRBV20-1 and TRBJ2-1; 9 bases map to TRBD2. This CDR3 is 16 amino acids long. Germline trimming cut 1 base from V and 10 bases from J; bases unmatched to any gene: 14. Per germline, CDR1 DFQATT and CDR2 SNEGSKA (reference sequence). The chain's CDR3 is CSARGGAGGPYREQFF. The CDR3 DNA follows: TGCAGTGCTAGAGGCGGAGCGGGGGGCCCCTATAGAGAGCAGTTCTTC.

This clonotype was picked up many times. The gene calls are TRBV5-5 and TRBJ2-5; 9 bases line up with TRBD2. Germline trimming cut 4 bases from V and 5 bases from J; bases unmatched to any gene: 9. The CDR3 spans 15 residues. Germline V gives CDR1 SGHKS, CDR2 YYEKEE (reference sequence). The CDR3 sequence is CASSAAGGSVETQYF. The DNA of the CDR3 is TGTGCCAGCAGCGCCGCGGGAGGGAGTGTGGAGACCCAGTACTTC.

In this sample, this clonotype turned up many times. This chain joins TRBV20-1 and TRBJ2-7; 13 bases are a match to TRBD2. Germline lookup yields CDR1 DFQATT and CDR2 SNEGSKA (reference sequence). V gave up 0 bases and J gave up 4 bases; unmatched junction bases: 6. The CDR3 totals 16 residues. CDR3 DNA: TGCAGTGCTAGAGAGGCCCGGACTAGCGGGAGTTACGAGCAGTACTTC. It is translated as CSAREARTSGSYEQYF.

DNA of the CDR3: TGTGCCAGCAAGAGGGGACTAGCGGGAGTGGGGACGGGGTACAATGAGCAGTTCTTC. It codes for CASKRGLAGVGTGYNEQFF. The chain uses TRBV2 and TRBJ2-1; 14 bases fit TRBD2. CDR1 and CDR2 (germline): SNHLY, FYNNEI. Losses at the gene ends were 7 bases for V and 4 bases for J; bases not matched to a gene: 15. The CDR3 runs to 19 residues.

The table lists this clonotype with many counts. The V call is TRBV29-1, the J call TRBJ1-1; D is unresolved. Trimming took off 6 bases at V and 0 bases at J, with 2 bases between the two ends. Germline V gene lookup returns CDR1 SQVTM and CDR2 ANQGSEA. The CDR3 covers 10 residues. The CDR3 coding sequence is TGCAGCGTGGTGAACACTGAAGCTTTCTTT. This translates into CSVVNTEAFF.

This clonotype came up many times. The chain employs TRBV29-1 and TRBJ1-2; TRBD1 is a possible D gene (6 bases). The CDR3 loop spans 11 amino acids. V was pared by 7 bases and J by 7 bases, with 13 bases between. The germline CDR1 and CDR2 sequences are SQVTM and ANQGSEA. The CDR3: CSARGGSGYTF. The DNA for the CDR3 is TGCAGCGCCAGGGGAGGGAGTGGCTACACCTTC.

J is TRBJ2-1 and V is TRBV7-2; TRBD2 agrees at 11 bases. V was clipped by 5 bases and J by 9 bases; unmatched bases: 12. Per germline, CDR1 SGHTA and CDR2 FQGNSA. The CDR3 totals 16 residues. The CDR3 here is CASSLGTSGIAAEQFF. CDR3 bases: TGTGCCAGCAGCCTCGGGACTAGCGGTATTGCTGCTGAGCAGTTCTTC. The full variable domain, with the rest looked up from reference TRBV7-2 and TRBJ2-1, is GAGVSQSPSNKVTEKGKDVELRCDPISGHTALYWYRQSLGQGLEFLIYFQGNSAPDKSGLPSDRFSAERTGGSVSTLTIQRTQQEDSAVYLCASSLGTSGIAAEQFFGPGTRLTVL.

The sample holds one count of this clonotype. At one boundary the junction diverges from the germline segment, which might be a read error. The CDR3 DNA reads as TGCGACAGCGGTCCCTGGGGGGCCGACTACGAGCAGTACTTC. This codes for CDSGPWGADYEQYF. J is TRBJ2-7 and V is TRBV5-1; D could derive from TRBD1 or TRBD2 (6 bases each). Looked up from germline, CDR1 is SGHRS and CDR2 is YFSETQ. CDR3 length: 14 amino acids.